The 21 T cell receptor beta chains in this list originate from one sample, sequenced in a study of blood T cell repertoires in COVID-19. Clones were read by immunoSEQ multiplex PCR, and TCRdb kept only the in-frame ones, dropping some. The sample lists approximately 300,000 clones, roughly 90% occurring once. The sequencing sample was made of peripheral blood. Every receptor here comes from a young man who had recovered from COVID-19.

CDR3 DNA: TGTGCCAGCAGGGGTCAGGGCGGCTACACCTTC. This codes for CASRGQGGYTF. The V gene is TRBV25-1, the J gene TRBJ1-2, with D possibly TRBD1 on 5 matching bases. Trimming took off 6 bases at V and 8 bases at J, with 10 bases between the two ends. The CDR3 length is 11 residues. CDR1 is MGHDK and CDR2 is SYGVNS in the germline V gene.

This chain joins TRBV3-1 (or the pseudogene TRBV3-2) and TRBJ2-5; the D gene is possibly TRBD2 (7 bases). The CDR3 is 15 residues long. CDR1 and CDR2 from the germline V gene are LGHDT and YNNKEL (reference sequence). Trimming shortened V by 4 bases and J by 5 bases, and 17 bases separated the two germline ends. Here the CDR3 reads CASSPDGGGRETQYF. In DNA form, the CDR3 reads TGTGCCAGCAGCCCAGATGGGGGGGGCAGGGAGACCCAGTACTTC.

The chain has TRBV29-1 and TRBJ1-3, with D unresolved. Germline-derived CDR1 and CDR2 are SQVTM and ANQGSEA. The CDR3 has 11 residues. V was clipped by 7 bases and J by 4 bases, with 8 bases between them. The CDR3 region has the DNA TGCAGCGCCCACTACGGAAACACCATATATTTT. This encodes CSAHYGNTIYF.

This chain joins TRBV13 and TRBJ2-2; 11 bases align to TRBD2. CDR1 is PRHDT, CDR2 FYEKMQ, per germline (reference sequence). Losses at the gene ends were 2 bases for V and 9 bases for J; bases not matched to a gene: 8. The CDR3 runs to 16 residues. CDR3 loop: CASSLWSSGGPRELFF. The CDR3 DNA sequence: TGTGCCAGCAGCTTATGGTCTAGCGGGGGGCCCCGGGAGCTGTTTTTT.

The chain has TRBV5-4 and TRBJ2-3; TRBD2 agrees at 7 bases. V was clipped by 4 bases and J by 2 bases; unmatched bases: 7. Germline CDR1 is SGHNT and CDR2 is YYREEE (reference sequence). CDR3 size: 15 residues. In DNA, the CDR3 is TGTGCCAGCAGCACCGGGACTATATCCACAGATACGCAGTATTTT. Protein: CASSTGTISTDTQYF.

This clone was seen a single time. In nucleotides, the CDR3 is TGCGCCAGCAGCACAGGGACTAGCGCCTCTAGCACAGATACGCAGTATTTT. Encoded protein: CASSTGTSASSTDTQYF. The chain couples TRBV5-1 to TRBJ2-3; 10 bases line up with TRBD2. Trimming cost V 4 bases and J 0 bases; bases outside gene matches: 8. The germline gives CDR1 SGHRS, CDR2 YFSETQ. This CDR3 has 17 amino acids. Supplemented by reference TRBV5-1 and TRBJ2-3, the full variable domain reads KAGVTQTPRYLIKTRGQQVTLSCSPISGHRSVSWYQQTPGQGLQFLFEYFSETQRNKGNFPGRFSGRQFSNSRSEMNVSTLELGDSALYLCASSTGTSASSTDTQYFGPGTRLTVL.

This clone has more than one count but fewer than ten. The chain recombines TRBV11-1 with TRBJ1-1, with TRBD1 as a possible D gene (5 bases). The length of the CDR3 is 14 residues. CDR1 SGHAT and CDR2 FQDESV come from the germline V gene (reference sequence). With 0 bases removed from V and 5 bases from J, the gap between germline ends came to 10 bases. CDR3 in DNA: TGTGCCAGCAGCTTAGCTCAGGGATGGACTGAAGCTTTCTTT. As protein: CASSLAQGWTEAFF.

The gene calls are TRBV4-1 and TRBJ2-1; D might be TRBD1 (5 bases). The germline CDR1 and CDR2 sequences are MGHRA and YSYEKL. This CDR3 is 13 amino acids long. The V gene lost 4 bases and the J gene lost 9 bases, with 13 bases spanning the gap. CDR3: CASSPPRVGEQFF. CDR3 DNA: TGCGCCAGCAGCCCCCCCAGGGTGGGTGAGCAGTTCTTC.

V and J are TRBV6-5 and TRBJ1-3; TRBD1 matches 9 bases. Germline V gives CDR1 MNHEY, CDR2 SVGAGI. The CDR3 length is 14 residues. The V gene end was trimmed by 9 bases and the J gene end by 4 bases; junction bases not matched to a gene: 7. CDR3 loop: CASLGTGWGNTIYF. CDR3 DNA sequence: TGTGCCAGTCTTGGGACAGGGTGGGGAAACACCATATATTTT.

The table lists this clone with a count of one. The chain links TRBV7-2 to TRBJ2-1, with 11 bases that match TRBD2. V was pared by 5 bases and J by 7 bases, with 10 bases of the junction left unmatched. This CDR3 contains 16 residues. Germline V gene data show CDR1 as SGHTA and CDR2 as FQGNSA. The CDR3 is CASSASLAGGFNEQFF. The CDR3 nucleotides read TGTGCCAGCAGCGCCTCCTTAGCGGGGGGGTTTAATGAGCAGTTCTTC. The full variable domain, in which reference TRBV7-2 and TRBJ2-1 provide the parts outside the CDR3, is GAGVSQSPSNKVTEKGKDVELRCDPISGHTALYWYRQSLGQGLEFLIYFQGNSAPDKSGLPSDRFSAERTGGSVSTLTIQRTQQEDSAVYLCASSASLAGGFNEQFFGPGTRLTVL.

Only one count was recorded for this clone. This sample includes further DNA sequences coding for the same CDR3. The chain couples TRBV6-5 to TRBJ2-7; TRBD1 aligns across 9 bases. The ends lost 5 bases at V and 2 bases at J; junction bases unmatched: 4. The V gene's germline CDR1 is MNHEY and CDR2 SVGAGI. The CDR3 consists of 14 residues. The CDR3 region has the DNA TGTGCCAGCAGTCCTCGGGACAGGGCCTACGAGCAGTACTTC. Amino acid sequence: CASSPRDRAYEQYF.

V usage is TRBV19 and J usage is TRBJ2-2; D gene uncertain. Germline assignment: CDR1 LNHDA and CDR2 SQIVND (reference sequence). There are 15 residues in the CDR3. V lost 7 bases and J 3 bases, leaving 15 bases between the germline ends. The CDR3 is CASTPMFQDTGELFF. The CDR3 DNA reads as TGTGCCAGTACCCCGATGTTCCAGGACACCGGGGAGCTGTTTTTT.

In its sample, this clone was seen many times. The J gene is TRBJ2-2, the V gene TRBV6-4; the match to TRBD2 covers 8 bases. Germline assignment: CDR1 MRHNA and CDR2 SNTAGT. The CDR3 is 15 amino acids. V dropped 4 bases and J dropped 2; count of bases not matched to a gene: 3. CDR3 nucleotides: TGTGCCAGCAGTGCCGCGGGGGGCAACACCGGGGAGCTGTTTTTT. It is translated as CASSAAGGNTGELFF.

The gene calls are TRBV9 and TRBJ2-5; a possible D gene is TRBD2 (6 bases). V was shortened by 3 bases and J by 5 bases, with 17 bases between the two germline ends. Germline V CDR1 and CDR2: SGDLS, YYNGEE. This CDR3 has 15 residues. The chain's CDR3 is CASSDGGMAEETQYF. CDR3 nucleotide sequence: TGTGCCAGCAGCGATGGCGGGATGGCAGAGGAGACCCAGTACTTC. The complete variable domain, with remaining parts taken from reference TRBV9 and TRBJ2-5, reads DSGVTQTPKHLITATGQRVTLRCSPRSGDLSVYWYQQSLDQGLQFLIQYYNGEERAKGNILERFSAQQFPDLHSELNLSSLELGDSALYFCASSDGGMAEETQYFGPGTRLLVL.

V usage is TRBV19 and J usage is TRBJ1-5; 11 bases agree with TRBD1. The CDR3 has 17 amino acids. V gave up 3 bases and J gave up 4 bases; unmatched junction bases: 8. From germline, CDR1 is LNHDA and CDR2 SQIVND (reference sequence). CDR3 in amino acids: CASSMWGQGDLNQPQHF. The CDR3 region has the DNA TGTGCCAGTAGTATGTGGGGACAGGGGGACCTAAATCAGCCCCAGCATTTT.

V is TRBV19 and J is TRBJ2-1; 14 nucleotides agree with TRBD2. CDR1 is LNHDA and CDR2 is SQIVND in the germline V gene (reference sequence). Losses at the gene ends were 8 bases for V and 6 bases for J; bases not matched to a gene: 3. The CDR3 length is 14 residues. In DNA, the CDR3 is TGTGCCAGTGCGACTAGCGGGGGGGTCAATGAGCAGTTCTTC. Protein: CASATSGGVNEQFF.

The chain links TRBV6-6 to TRBJ2-1; 8 bases are shared with TRBD1. The CDR3 has 13 amino acids. The germline V gene encodes CDR1 MNHNY and CDR2 SVGAGI (reference sequence). J was trimmed by 9 bases and V by 6 bases; bases with no gene match: 7. The CDR3 coding sequence is TGTGCCAGCAGCCGAAGGACAGGGTTTGAGCAGTTCTTC. Its translation is CASSRRTGFEQFF.

The chain employs TRBV9 and TRBJ2-5; unclear D gene. There are 14 residues in the CDR3. Trimming removed 0 bases from V and 1 base from J, with 7 bases in between. Per the germline V gene, CDR1 is SGDLS and CDR2 is YYNGEE. In nucleotides, the CDR3 is TGTGCCAGCAGCGTAGGGAGAATCCAAGAGACCCAGTACTTC. Residues: CASSVGRIQETQYF.

The chain employs TRBV15 and TRBJ2-7, with a weak D call TRBD2 (6 bases). The V gene lost 0 bases and the J gene lost 1 base, with 13 bases spanning the gap. CDR3 length equals 16 residues. Germline lookup yields CDR1 LNHNV and CDR2 YYDKDF (reference sequence). The CDR3 spells CATSRDRGTESYEQYF. CDR3 sequence (DNA): TGTGCCACCAGCAGAGATCGAGGGACTGAGTCCTACGAGCAGTACTTC.

Written as DNA, the CDR3 is TGTGCCAGCAGTGAACCTCGGTCTTACAATGAGCAGTTCTTC. It codes for CASSEPRSYNEQFF. J is TRBJ2-1 and V is TRBV6-1; D is undetermined. The V end lost 2 bases, the J end lost 4 bases, and 9 bases lay between the germline ends. Germline-derived CDR1 and CDR2 are MNHNS and SASEGT. The CDR3 sequence is 14 residues long.

V is TRBV10-2 and J is TRBJ2-5, with D unresolved. Germline CDR1 and CDR2: WSHSY and SAAADI. The CDR3 length is 11 residues. The V and J ends lost 6 bases and 4 bases respectively, with 6 bases between them. CDR3 loop: CASSRLETQYF. As DNA, the CDR3 is TGCGCCAGCAGCAGACTAGAGACCCAGTACTTC.